These 22 T cell receptor beta chains were sequenced from one sample in a study of T cell repertoires in cytomegalovirus infection. TCRdb analysed the reads with MiXCR anew, one entry per CDR3 protein. This repertoire shows about 160,000 distinct CDR3 sequences, roughly a fifth found once; its top ten account for 25%. For these TCRs, the target antigens are not known. This material consisted of CD8+ T cells from cultured PBMCs, taken from culture after CMV antigen stimulation. These receptors were taken from a human donor in good health (CMV status not recorded). Some clones in this sample may be carry-over from other donors' samples.

This chain uses TRBV7-9 with TRBJ1-1; TRBD1 agrees at 8 bases. The CDR3 has 15 residues. Germline-derived CDR1 and CDR2 are SEHNR and FQNEAQ (reference sequence). V lost 0 bases and J lost 4; bases outside the gene matches: 4. CDR3 sequence (DNA): TGTGCCAGCAGCTTAGCGCAGGGGGCTGCCACTGAAGCTTTCTTT. It codes for CASSLAQGAATEAFF.

This clonotype was observed a few times. The chain combines TRBV5-4 with TRBJ2-2, with unresolved D. Trimming shortened V by 0 bases and J by 2 bases, and 5 bases separated the two germline ends. This CDR3 is 14 amino acids long. Per germline, CDR1 SGHNT and CDR2 YYREEE (reference sequence). The CDR3 nucleotides are TGTGCCAGCAGCTTGGCTGGAAACACCGGGGAGCTGTTTTTT. Its translation: CASSLAGNTGELFF.

The rearrangement uses TRBV11-2 and TRBJ2-5; a possible D gene is TRBD2 (6 bases). V lost 5 bases to trimming and J lost 2 bases, with 15 bases between them. Germline lookup yields CDR1 SGHAT and CDR2 FQNNGV. The CDR3 is 15 residues long. CDR3 bases: TGTGCCAGCAGCCCGGTAGCTCGGGGGCAAGAGACCCAGTACTTC. Translated, it gives CASSPVARGQETQYF.

The sample holds a few counts of this clonotype. The rearrangement links TRBV7-8 to TRBJ2-7, with a possible D match to TRBD1 (6 bases). Germline lookup yields CDR1 SGHVS and CDR2 FQNEAQ. This CDR3 is 13 amino acids long. V gave up 5 bases and J gave up 2 bases, with 10 bases separating them. CDR3 nucleotides: TGTGCCAGCAGCGCCGACAGGACCTACGAGCAGTACTTC. Its protein product is CASSADRTYEQYF.

This clonotype was observed a few times. The chain links TRBV28 to TRBJ2-5; perhaps TRBD1 as D (5 bases). The germline V gene has CDR1 MDHEN and CDR2 SYDVKM. Trimming took 6 bases from V and 5 from J, leaving 16 bases between them. This CDR3 region has 14 residues. The CDR3 reads CASRLIQGAETQYF. CDR3 bases: TGTGCCAGCAGACTTATCCAGGGCGCGGAGACCCAGTACTTC.

A few counts support this clonotype. The chain is built from TRBV6-2 or TRBV6-3 and TRBJ1-1, with a tentative D call TRBD1 (5 bases). The germline V gene has CDR1 MNHEY and CDR2 SVGEGT. The CDR3 loop spans 17 amino acids. V lost 5 bases and J 0 bases, leaving 19 bases between the germline ends. CDR3 in DNA: TGTGCCAGCAGTATTGACCCGCTTGGGACCCTGAACACTGAAGCTTTCTTT. Translated: CASSIDPLGTLNTEAFF.

This chain uses TRBV27 with TRBJ1-6; D is perhaps TRBD1 (6 bases). The CDR3 spans 15 residues. Germline loops: CDR1 MNHEY, CDR2 SMNVEV (reference sequence). The V and J ends lost 2 bases and 10 bases respectively, with 15 bases between them. The CDR3 reads CASSLLRGRDSPLHF. CDR3 sequence (DNA): TGTGCCAGCAGTTTACTCAGGGGTCGGGACTCACCCCTCCACTTT.

This clonotype was counted a few times. The rearrangement links TRBV7-9 to TRBJ2-7; D not certain. CDR3 length equals 14 residues. Germline CDR1 reads SEHNR; CDR2 reads FQNEAQ (reference sequence). V shed 5 bases and J shed 2 bases, with 13 bases lying between them. The CDR3: CASSEKKIPYEQYF. CDR3 nucleotides: TGTGCCAGCAGCGAGAAGAAAATTCCCTACGAGCAGTACTTC. Full variable domain (outside the CDR3, taken from reference TRBV7-9 and TRBJ2-7): DTGVSQNPRHKITKRGQNVTFRCDPISEHNRLYWYRQTLGQGPEFLTYFQNEAQLEKSRLLSDRFSAERPKGSFSTLEIQRTEQGDSAMYLCASSEKKIPYEQYFGPGTRLTVT.

V is TRBV7-9 and J is TRBJ2-6; either TRBD1 or TRBD2 may fit D (6 bases each). This CDR3 has 17 residues. Trimming removed 11 bases from V and 0 bases from J, with 20 bases in between. Germline V gene sequence: CDR1 SEHNR, CDR2 FQNEAQ (reference sequence). The CDR3 DNA sequence: TGTGCCGGAGGGGACAAGGGGGTTTTCTCTGGGGCCAACGTCCTGACTTTC. Its translation is CAGGDKGVFSGANVLTF.

The rearrangement links TRBV7-2 to TRBJ2-7; 7 bases are shared with TRBD2. The CDR3 totals 18 residues. With 2 bases clipped from V and 0 bases from J, the junction kept 13 bases outside the gene matches. CDR1 is SGHTA and CDR2 is FQGNSA in the germline V gene. The CDR3 DNA is TGTGCCAGCAGCTTAAACGGCCGCCGGTCGGGGGGCTCCTACGAGCAGTACTTC. It codes for CASSLNGRRSGGSYEQYF. The whole variable domain, remainder taken from reference TRBV7-2 and TRBJ2-7, is GAGVSQSPSNKVTEKGKDVELRCDPISGHTALYWYRQSLGQGLEFLIYFQGNSAPDKSGLPSDRFSAERTGGSVSTLTIQRTQQEDSAVYLCASSLNGRRSGGSYEQYFGPGTRLTVT.

This clonotype has more than one count but fewer than ten. The genes are TRBV7-2 and TRBJ1-1, with TRBD1 matching over 11 bases. This CDR3 comprises 16 residues. CDR1 is SGHTA and CDR2 is FQGNSA in the germline V gene. The ends lost 6 bases at V and 3 bases at J; junction bases unmatched: 9. Here the CDR3 DNA reads TGTGCCAGCAGGCCTAGGGGACAGGGGGTGGACACTGAAGCTTTCTTT. It codes for CASRPRGQGVDTEAFF.

This rearrangement joins TRBV24-1 to TRBJ2-1; TRBD1 might be the D (6 bases). The CDR3 extends over 17 amino acids. The V end was cut by 3 bases, the J end by 5 bases, with 19 bases between. CDR1 is KGHDR, CDR2 SFDVKD, per germline. The CDR3 loop reads CATSDTHDRYQNNEQFF. For the CDR3, the DNA is TGTGCCACCAGTGATACCCACGACAGGTACCAAAACAATGAGCAGTTCTTC.

This clonotype was observed a few times. V and J are TRBV28 and TRBJ2-7, with D possibly matching TRBD1 (6 bases). Germline CDR1 reads MDHEN; CDR2 reads SYDVKM. This CDR3 region has 14 residues. Between the trimmed V and J ends, which lost 8 bases and 2 bases, there was a span of 16 bases. The DNA of the CDR3 is TGTGCCAGCCGTCCGGGACAAAGCCCCTACGAGCAGTACTTC. The encoded protein is CASRPGQSPYEQYF. Using reference TRBV28 and TRBJ2-7 for the parts outside the CDR3, the full variable domain is DVKVTQSSRYLVKRTGEKVFLECVQDMDHENMFWYRQDPGLGLRLIYFSYDVKMKEKGDIPEGYSVSREKKERFSLILESASTNQTSMYLCASRPGQSPYEQYFGPGTRLTVT.

In its sample, this clonotype was seen a few times. The rearrangement joins TRBV19 to TRBJ1-1; D remains ambiguous. This CDR3 comprises 14 residues. The V gene lost 2 bases and the J gene lost 4 bases, with 11 bases spanning the gap. Per germline, CDR1 LNHDA and CDR2 SQIVND (reference sequence). CDR3 amino acids: CASSISEAGTEAFF. The CDR3 coding sequence is TGTGCCAGTAGTATATCGGAGGCAGGCACTGAAGCTTTCTTT.

This clonotype has only a few counts. This sequence joins TRBV7-6 and TRBJ2-5; possible D gene TRBD1, 5 bases. The CDR3 runs to 15 residues. Trimming took 1 base from V and 4 from J, leaving 13 bases between them. From germline, CDR1 is SGHVS and CDR2 FNYEAQ. CDR3: CASSLVGASRETQYF. CDR3 bases: TGTGCCAGCAGCTTAGTTGGGGCCAGCCGAGAGACCCAGTACTTC.

This clonotype was seen a handful of times. The chain combines TRBV6-8 with TRBJ2-3; 7 bases are shared with TRBD1. Germline CDR1 and CDR2: MNHGY and SAAAGT. The CDR3 has 16 amino acids. Germline trimming cut 4 bases from V and 0 bases from J; bases unmatched to any gene: 7. Here the CDR3 DNA reads TGTGCCAGCAGTTCCCGGGACAGATCTAGCACAGATACGCAGTATTTT. It specifies CASSSRDRSSTDTQYF.

This clonotype turned up a few times. The rearrangement links TRBV6-2 or TRBV6-3 to TRBJ1-1, with 9 bases fitting TRBD1. This CDR3 has 16 amino acids. V lost 0 bases and J lost 4; bases outside the gene matches: 6. CDR1 and CDR2 from the germline V gene are MNHEY and SVGEGT. The CDR3 region is CASSYSTGQGRTEAFF. The CDR3, as DNA: TGTGCCAGCAGTTACTCGACGGGACAGGGACGCACTGAAGCTTTCTTT.

This clonotype has a handful of counts. The CDR3 here is CASSLEGGIEQFF. As DNA, the CDR3 is TGTGCCAGCAGCTTAGAAGGGGGGATTGAGCAGTTCTTC. The chain links TRBV7-8 to TRBJ2-1; either TRBD1 or TRBD2 may supply D (6 bases each). V dropped 1 base and J dropped 9 bases, with 10 bases sitting between them. CDR3 size: 13 residues. CDR1 is SGHVS, CDR2 FQNEAQ, per germline.

The V gene is TRBV7-6, the J gene TRBJ2-3; TRBD2 aligns across 9 bases. Germline CDR1 and CDR2: SGHVS and FNYEAQ. This CDR3 is 15 amino acids long. J lost 10 bases, V lost 1 base, and 9 bases had no gene match. CDR3 sequence: CASSLGLAGIPAQYF. As DNA, the CDR3 is TGTGCCAGCAGCTTAGGCCTAGCGGGGATCCCGGCGCAGTATTTT.

The rearrangement joins TRBV12-3 or TRBV12-4 to TRBJ2-5; D is possibly TRBD2 (6 bases). Trimming removed 3 bases from V and 4 bases from J, with 12 bases in between. The CDR3 loop spans 14 amino acids. The CDR3 sequence is CASSLEGPAETQYF. The CDR3 DNA sequence: TGTGCCAGCAGTTTGGAGGGGCCTGCAGAGACCCAGTACTTC.

This chain links TRBV11-2 with TRBJ2-1; D ambiguous. V was cut by 4 bases and J by 2 bases, with 12 bases left in between. The CDR3 sequence is 15 residues long. CDR1 SGHAT and CDR2 FQNNGV come from the germline V gene. The CDR3 bases are TGTGCCAGCAGCTCCCCTGACAACACCTACAATGAGCAGTTCTTC. It is translated as CASSSPDNTYNEQFF.

In its sample, this clonotype was seen a few times. The chain couples TRBV4-1 to TRBJ2-5; 10 bases line up with TRBD2. V lost 5 bases and J lost 3; bases outside the gene matches: 9. Germline loops: CDR1 MGHRA, CDR2 YSYEKL. The CDR3 contains 16 residues. The CDR3 DNA is TGCGCCAGCAGCGGTCTAGCGGGGGTGAGGGAAGAGACCCAGTACTTC. This encodes CASSGLAGVREETQYF.